Shown below are 21 T cell receptor beta chains from a single sample sequenced in a study of radiation and T cells in renal cell carcinoma. TCRdb's copy holds only in-frame clones and misses some; the assay was immunoSEQ multiplex PCR. Of some 130,000 clones listed, roughly 91% were seen once; the top ten hold 4.5% to 7.5%. The time point is: blood 2 weeks post-SBRT. Specified treatment: 15 Gy SBRT to primary tumor, nephrectomy 4 weeks later. The source material was blood, sampled from a patient whose treatment included radiotherapy and nephrectomy. The receptor set was obtained from a woman in her seventies with renal cell carcinoma.

The rearrangement uses TRBV6-5 and TRBJ1-2, with D hard to call. The length of the CDR3 is 13 residues. Germline lookup yields CDR1 MNHEY and CDR2 SVGAGI. The germline V and J ends were trimmed by 2 bases and 7 bases, with 11 bases remaining between them. The CDR3 sequence: CASSYGLSSGYTF. The DNA of the CDR3 is TGTGCCAGCAGTTACGGGCTTTCCAGTGGCTACACCTTC.

This chain links TRBV5-4 with TRBJ1-4; D remains ambiguous. Germline CDR1 SGHNT, CDR2 YYREEE (reference sequence). This CDR3 has 15 residues. V shed 0 bases and J shed 0 bases, with 6 bases lying between them. CDR3 amino acids: CASSLERATNEKLFF. CDR3 coding DNA: TGTGCCAGCAGCTTGGAACGGGCAACTAATGAAAAACTGTTTTTT. The entire variable domain, with the rest obtained from reference TRBV5-4 and TRBJ1-4, is as follows: ETGVTQSPTHLIKTRGQQVTLRCSSQSGHNTVSWYQQALGQGPQFIFQYYREEENGRGNFPPRFSGLQFPNYSSELNVNALELDDSALYLCASSLERATNEKLFFGSGTQLSVL.

The V call is TRBV5-1, the J call TRBJ2-2, with 10 positions matching TRBD2. This CDR3 spans 15 amino acids. V was clipped by 4 bases and J by 7 bases; unmatched bases: 7. CDR1 and CDR2 (germline): SGHRS, YFSETQ. CDR3 protein: CASSLLAGGDGELFF. In DNA form, the CDR3 reads TGCGCCAGCAGCCTCTTAGCGGGGGGAGACGGGGAGCTGTTTTTT.

This chain joins TRBV7-2 and TRBJ1-3, with 7 positions matching TRBD1. CDR1 is SGHTA, CDR2 FQGNSA, per germline. V trimming: 7 bases; J trimming: 0 bases; junction bases outside the gene matches: 6. The CDR3 is made up of 15 amino acids. In DNA form, the CDR3 reads TGTGCCAGCAACAGGGGACTGATCTCTGGAAACACCATATATTTT. Translating it yields CASNRGLISGNTIYF.

CDR3 region: CASSQDHNGGINEQFF. The CDR3 nucleotides are TGCGCCAGCAGCCAAGATCATAACGGGGGGATCAATGAGCAGTTCTTC. The V and J genes are TRBV4-3 and TRBJ2-1, with 7 bases aligning to TRBD2. CDR3 length equals 16 residues. Germline V gives CDR1 LGHNA, CDR2 YSLEER. V trimming: 0 bases; J trimming: 6 bases; junction bases outside the gene matches: 8.

The chain carries TRBV28 and TRBJ1-1; 9 bases match TRBD1. V was clipped by 0 bases and J by 5 bases; unmatched bases: 4. CDR1 is MDHEN and CDR2 is SYDVKM in the germline V gene. The CDR3 totals 15 residues. The CDR3 DNA follows: TGTGCCAGCAGTTTATGGGGGACAGGGACAACTGAAGCTTTCTTT. Its translation is CASSLWGTGTTEAFF. Combining the CDR3 with reference TRBV28 and TRBJ1-1 gives the whole variable domain DVKVTQSSRYLVKRTGEKVFLECVQDMDHENMFWYRQDPGLGLRLIYFSYDVKMKEKGDIPEGYSVSREKKERFSLILESASTNQTSMYLCASSLWGTGTTEAFFGQGTRLTVV.

The V gene is TRBV30, the J gene TRBJ1-2, with TRBD1 matching over 7 bases. This CDR3 has 14 amino acids. CDR1 GTSNPN and CDR2 SVGIG come from the germline V gene (reference sequence). Germline trimming cut 4 bases from V and 2 bases from J; bases unmatched to any gene: 7. For the CDR3, the DNA is TGTGCCTGGATCCCCGGGACAGCAAACTATGGCTACACCTTC. This sequence encodes CAWIPGTANYGYTF.

This rearrangement joins TRBV10-3 to TRBJ2-1; 11 bases align to TRBD2. Trimming took 6 bases from V and 0 from J; bases not matched to a gene: 10. Germline-derived CDR1 and CDR2 are ENHRY and SYGVKD. The CDR3 is 18 residues long. CDR3 bases: TGTGCCATCAGAAATAGCGGGGGGGCCCTCAGCTCCTACAATGAGCAGTTCTTC. Its protein is CAIRNSGGALSSYNEQFF.

V usage is TRBV4-3 and J usage is TRBJ2-2, with 8 bases fitting TRBD2. Germline CDR1 LGHNA, CDR2 YSLEER. This CDR3 is built from 17 residues. V lost 0 bases and J lost 4; bases outside the gene matches: 7. CDR3 sequence reads: CASSQDGAGVGTGELFF. DNA of the CDR3: TGCGCCAGCAGCCAAGATGGAGCGGGGGTAGGCACCGGGGAGCTGTTTTTT.

Remarks on this clone: The DNA is omitted, as the CDR3 cannot be located on it reliably, and the CDR3 follows TCRdb's listing. This chain connects TRBV6-5 to TRBJ1-4; TRBD1 reflects the table's D call only, with no check against the DNA. The CDR3 contains 15 residues when both ends are counted. Germline V gene lookup returns CDR1 MNHEY and CDR2 SVGAGI. The CDR3 reads CASSSSRGRGEKLFF.

The chain has TRBV7-2 and TRBJ1-1, with a tentative D call TRBD1 (5 bases). The germline V and J ends were trimmed by 0 bases and 1 base, with 9 bases remaining between them. The CDR3 consists of 15 residues. CDR1 SGHTA and CDR2 FQGNSA come from the germline V gene. The CDR3 nucleotides read TGTGCCAGCAGCTTAGCACCAGGGAAGAACACTGAAGCTTTCTTT. It codes for CASSLAPGKNTEAFF.

V is TRBV6-5 and J is TRBJ2-1; no clear D. Looked up from germline, CDR1 is MNHEY and CDR2 is SVGAGI. CDR3 length: 14 amino acids. V gave up 2 bases and J gave up 10 bases, with 15 bases separating them. In nucleotides, the CDR3 is TGTGCCAGCAGTTACCCAGGACCGACCAGGGAGCAGTTCTTC. Protein: CASSYPGPTREQFF.

The chain employs TRBV4-3 and TRBJ2-7; 7 nucleotides match TRBD1. Trimming removed 0 bases from V and 7 bases from J; junction bases left unmatched: 9. Per germline, CDR1 LGHNA and CDR2 YSLEER. CDR3 size: 15 residues. This CDR3 is CASSQDLDREREQYF. The CDR3 DNA is TGCGCCAGCAGCCAAGATCTCGACAGGGAGAGGGAGCAGTACTTC.

The chain combines TRBV6-6 with TRBJ2-7, with D possibly being TRBD2 (6 bases). The CDR3 sequence is 15 residues long. V dropped 0 bases and J dropped 3 bases, with 12 bases sitting between them. CDR1 is MNHNY and CDR2 is SVGAGI in the germline V gene (reference sequence). The CDR3 reads CASSYSSGSGYEQYF. The CDR3 DNA reads TGTGCCAGCAGTTACTCTTCGGGTAGCGGCTACGAGCAGTACTTC.

CDR3 bases: TGTGCCAGCAGCTCCACAGGGGGACCTTATGGCTACACCTTC. This encodes CASSSTGGPYGYTF. The rearrangement joins TRBV11-2 to TRBJ1-2; 8 bases are a match to TRBD1. This CDR3 is built from 14 residues. J was trimmed by 5 bases and V by 4 bases; bases with no gene match: 6. From germline, CDR1 is SGHAT and CDR2 FQNNGV.

The CDR3: CASSLVVAGTNEQFF. The CDR3 coding sequence is TGCGCCAGCAGCTTGGTGGTAGCGGGGACCAATGAGCAGTTCTTC. The chain employs TRBV5-1 and TRBJ2-1, with 8 bases lining up with TRBD2. After removal of 0 bases from V and 6 bases from J, the junction contained 5 bases not matched to a gene. The CDR3 totals 15 residues. From germline, CDR1 is SGHRS and CDR2 YFSETQ.

The J gene is TRBJ2-1, the V gene TRBV5-4; 7 bases match TRBD2. Germline loops: CDR1 SGHNT, CDR2 YYREEE (reference sequence). The J segment lost 3 bases and the V segment lost 4 bases, leaving 7 bases of the junction unmatched. The CDR3 is 15 amino acids. The CDR3 sequence: CASSPRDYNYNEQFF. In DNA, the CDR3 is TGTGCCAGCAGCCCCCGGGACTACAACTACAATGAGCAGTTCTTC.

This rearrangement joins TRBV5-6 to TRBJ2-1; D unresolved. CDR3 size: 12 residues. V was cut by 0 bases and J by 7 bases, with 5 bases left in between. Per the germline V gene, CDR1 is SGHDT and CDR2 is YYEEEE. This CDR3 reads CASSLDRNEQFF. In DNA form, the CDR3 reads TGTGCCAGCAGCTTGGATCGAAATGAGCAGTTCTTC. The full variable domain, in which reference TRBV5-6 and TRBJ2-1 provide the parts outside the CDR3, is DAGVTQSPTHLIKTRGQQVTLRCSPKSGHDTVSWYQQALGQGPQFIFQYYEEEERQRGNFPDRFSGHQFPNYSSELNVNALLLGDSALYLCASSLDRNEQFFGPGTRLTVL.

This chain connects TRBV19 to TRBJ2-7, with D possibly being TRBD1 or TRBD2 (5 bases each). The CDR3 is made up of 14 amino acids. V lost 1 base to trimming and J lost 2 bases, with 9 bases between them. Germline V lookup: CDR1 LNHDA, CDR2 SQIVND (reference sequence). CDR3 sequence (DNA): TGTGCCAGTAGTATAGGAGAGGGACCCTACGAGCAGTACTTC. This sequence encodes CASSIGEGPYEQYF.

DNA of the CDR3: TGTGCCAGCACCCGACAGGGCGGAAATGAGCAGTTCTTC. Protein: CASTRQGGNEQFF. V is TRBV27 and J is TRBJ2-1, with TRBD1 matching 7 bases. The CDR3 covers 13 residues. Per the germline V gene, CDR1 is MNHEY and CDR2 is SMNVEV (reference sequence). After removal of 7 bases from V and 7 bases from J, the junction contained 7 bases not matched to a gene.

This clone was counted only a few times. The chain carries TRBV6-5 and TRBJ2-7, with 8 bases fitting TRBD2. With 0 bases clipped from V and 4 bases from J, the junction kept 5 bases outside the gene matches. This CDR3 has 15 amino acids. Germline V CDR1 and CDR2: MNHEY, SVGAGI. The chain's CDR3 is CASSYSAGGPYEQYF. In nucleotides, the CDR3 is TGTGCCAGCAGTTACTCGGCGGGGGGTCCGTACGAGCAGTACTTC.